What follows are 23 T cell receptor beta chains derived from one specimen sequenced in a study of blood T cell repertoires in COVID-19. The table came from immunoSEQ multiplex PCR; TCRdb's copy has only in-frame clones and leaves some out. This sample yields around 140,000 clones, of which 85% are seen a single time; about 2.8% belongs to the top ten. Sequencing was done on a sample of peripheral blood. These receptor sequences come from a human donor with acute or convalescent COVID-19. The donor label of this sample is uncertain.

This chain connects TRBV6-6 to TRBJ1-2; maybe TRBD1 (6 bases). There are 16 residues in the CDR3. Germline assignment: CDR1 MNHNY and CDR2 SVGAGI (reference sequence). V gave up 0 bases and J gave up 6 bases, with 17 bases separating them. Here the CDR3 DNA reads TGTGCCAGCAGTTACTCGAACAGGGTGGGTGCGGATGGCTACACCTTC. Its protein product is CASSYSNRVGADGYTF.

The rearrangement links TRBV9 to TRBJ1-4; TRBD1 is a possible D gene (6 bases). V shed 1 base and J shed 5 bases, with 12 bases lying between them. The germline gives CDR1 SGDLS, CDR2 YYNGEE. This CDR3 has 15 amino acids. CDR3 DNA: TGTGCCAGCAGCGTATTTACAGGGCGGAATGAAAAACTGTTTTTT. It codes for CASSVFTGRNEKLFF.

The J gene is TRBJ1-2, the V gene TRBV10-2; 8 nucleotides agree with TRBD1. Germline lookup yields CDR1 WSHSY and CDR2 SAAADI. This CDR3 region has 13 residues. J gave up 5 bases and V 4 bases, and 3 bases lay outside the gene matches. The CDR3: CASSARDRYGYTF. The DNA of the CDR3 is TGCGCCAGCAGTGCCCGGGACAGGTATGGCTACACCTTC.

The gene calls are TRBV7-9 and TRBJ1-2; 8 nucleotides line up with TRBD1. The CDR3 runs to 15 residues. The ends lost 5 bases at V and 7 bases at J; junction bases unmatched: 12. CDR1 SEHNR and CDR2 FQNEAQ come from the germline V gene (reference sequence). The CDR3 DNA follows: TGTGCCAGCAGCCCCCGACAGGGGAGATCGGGTGGCTACACCTTC. This sequence encodes CASSPRQGRSGGYTF.

The gene calls are TRBV30 and TRBJ1-5, with D possibly matching TRBD1 (6 bases). The V end was cut by 5 bases, the J end by 5 bases, with 13 bases between. Germline values: CDR1 GTSNPN, CDR2 SVGIG (reference sequence). The length of the CDR3 is 13 residues. As DNA, the CDR3 is TGTGCCTGGGCGGACAGCTTCTATCAGCCCCAGCATTTT. This gives the protein CAWADSFYQPQHF. The full variable domain, its missing parts supplied by reference TRBV30 and TRBJ1-5, is SQTIHQWPATLVQPVGSPLSLECTVEGTSNPNLYWYRQAAGRGLQLLFYSVGIGQISSEVPQNLSASRPQDRQFILSSKKLLLSDSGFYLCAWADSFYQPQHFGDGTRLSIL.

The chain combines TRBV19 with TRBJ1-2, with D unclear. This CDR3 is built from 15 residues. Germline V lookup: CDR1 LNHDA, CDR2 SQIVND (reference sequence). V was trimmed by 2 bases and J by 1 base, leaving 11 bases between them. In DNA form, the CDR3 reads TGTGCCAGTAGTATAAGTCCGGGTCGTAACTATGGCTACACCTTC. Protein sequence: CASSISPGRNYGYTF. The whole variable domain, filled in from reference TRBV19 and TRBJ1-2, reads DGGITQSPKYLFRKEGQNVTLSCEQNLNHDAMYWYRQDPGQGLRLIYYSQIVNDFQKGDIAEGYSVSREKKESFPLTVTSAQKNPTAFYLCASSISPGRNYGYTFGSGTRLTVV.

The J gene is TRBJ1-1, the V gene TRBV29-1, with a tentative D call TRBD1 (5 bases). Looked up from germline, CDR1 is SQVTM and CDR2 is ANQGSEA. The CDR3 sequence is 12 residues long. Trimming stripped 4 bases from V and 9 bases from J, with 15 bases between. CDR3 DNA: TGCAGCGTTGTTCGGCCTCAGGGCCAAGCTTTCTTT. This sequence encodes CSVVRPQGQAFF.

This sequence joins TRBV6-6 and TRBJ1-1; 9 bases are shared with TRBD1. CDR3 length: 15 residues. Germline V gene lookup returns CDR1 MNHNY and CDR2 SVGAGI (reference sequence). The ends lost 4 bases at V and 1 base at J; junction bases unmatched: 4. CDR3 in amino acids: CASSWDRDENTEAFF. CDR3 coding DNA: TGTGCCAGCAGTTGGGACAGGGATGAGAACACTGAAGCTTTCTTT.

This clone was detected only once. J is TRBJ1-6 and V is TRBV28; D is perhaps TRBD1 (5 bases). Per germline, CDR1 MDHEN and CDR2 SYDVKM. The CDR3 runs 16 residues. V lost 3 bases and J lost 6, with 15 bases in between. The CDR3 loop is CASSFATGEGNSPLHF. The CDR3 coding sequence is TGTGCCAGCAGTTTTGCGACGGGGGAAGGTAATTCACCCCTCCACTTT.

V and J are TRBV5-4 and TRBJ2-3; 8 bases fit TRBD2. This CDR3 spans 15 amino acids. Trimming took 2 bases from V and 4 from J; bases not matched to a gene: 6. Per the germline V gene, CDR1 is SGHNT and CDR2 is YYREEE (reference sequence). In nucleotides, the CDR3 is TGTGCCAGCAGCTTAAGCGGGAGCCTCTCAGATACGCAGTATTTT. Translation gives CASSLSGSLSDTQYF.

The rearrangement joins TRBV5-6 to TRBJ1-5; D gene ambiguous. The germline V gene has CDR1 SGHDT and CDR2 YYEEEE. Between the trimmed V and J ends, which lost 1 base and 0 bases, there was a span of 5 bases. This CDR3 is 14 amino acids long. For the CDR3, the DNA is TGTGCCAGCAGCTTGACTTATAGCAATCAGCCCCAGCATTTT. Its translation is CASSLTYSNQPQHF.

V is TRBV7-9 and J is TRBJ1-2; D is uncertain. The CDR3 consists of 14 residues. Germline V gene lookup returns CDR1 SEHNR and CDR2 FQNEAQ (reference sequence). The V end lost 2 bases, the J end lost 1 base, and 8 bases lay between the germline ends. For the CDR3, the DNA is TGTGCCAGCAGCTTACGAGCGCTTAACTATGGCTACACCTTC. Protein: CASSLRALNYGYTF.

The J gene is TRBJ2-5, the V gene TRBV6-6, with 9 bases identical to TRBD2. Trimming at V came to 3 bases and at J to 5 bases, leaving 10 bases not matched to a gene. From germline, CDR1 is MNHNY and CDR2 SVGAGI (reference sequence). This CDR3 contains 16 residues. In DNA form, the CDR3 reads TGTGCCAGCAGTTATCAGCGGGGGGCCCCTGGGGAGACCCAGTACTTC. This translates into CASSYQRGAPGETQYF.

The genes are TRBV18 and TRBJ1-1; TRBD1 matches 9 bases. The CDR3 extends over 15 amino acids. Germline lookup yields CDR1 KGHSH and CDR2 LQKENI. The J segment lost 3 bases and the V segment lost 0 bases, leaving 2 bases of the junction unmatched. In nucleotides, the CDR3 is TGTGCCAGCTCACCACCGGGGACAGGGTACACTGAAGCTTTCTTT. Translating gives CASSPPGTGYTEAFF.

This chain links TRBV2 with TRBJ2-2; D gene unclear. The CDR3 is 15 residues long. Germline lookup yields CDR1 SNHLY and CDR2 FYNNEI. Trimming removed 0 bases from V and 6 bases from J, with 11 bases in between. The CDR3 region has the DNA TGTGCCAGCAGTGAAGCGCTTCTAGGCGCCGGGGAGCTGTTTTTT. It yields the protein CASSEALLGAGELFF. Full variable domain (outside the CDR3, taken from reference TRBV2 and TRBJ2-2): EPEVTQTPSHQVTQMGQEVILRCVPISNHLYFYWYRQILGQKVEFLVSFYNNEISEKSEIFDDQFSVERPDGSNFTLKIRSTKLEDSAMYFCASSEALLGAGELFFGEGSRLTVL.

The chain combines TRBV5-4 with TRBJ1-3; D remains unclear. CDR3 length: 16 amino acids. V lost 0 bases, J lost 3 bases, and 13 bases lay in between. CDR1 is SGHNT and CDR2 is YYREEE in the germline V gene (reference sequence). CDR3 DNA: TGTGCCAGCAGCTTGGGGATGGCCTCGGGTGGAAACACCATATATTTT. It is translated as CASSLGMASGGNTIYF.

V and J are TRBV6-5 and TRBJ2-4, with D possibly being TRBD1 (6 bases). The CDR3 loop spans 13 amino acids. Deletions cut 6 bases from V and 7 bases from J, with 13 bases between. Germline CDR1 and CDR2: MNHEY and SVGAGI. The CDR3 coding sequence is TGTGCCAGCAGAAACAGGGTGGGGAACATTCAGTACTTC. The encoded protein is CASRNRVGNIQYF.

This sequence joins TRBV30 and TRBJ1-3; the D is unclear. The CDR3 is 18 amino acids. Germline V gives CDR1 GTSNPN, CDR2 SVGIG (reference sequence). Trimming stripped 2 bases from V and 0 bases from J, with 20 bases between. CDR3 DNA: TGTGCCTGGAGTTACTTAAACCCAACCCTAATCTCTGGAAACACCATATATTTT. This sequence encodes CAWSYLNPTLISGNTIYF.

V is TRBV6-5 and J is TRBJ2-7; maybe TRBD1 (6 bases). CDR3 length: 13 amino acids. With 7 bases removed from V and 6 bases from J, the gap between germline ends came to 16 bases. From germline, CDR1 is MNHEY and CDR2 SVGAGI. This CDR3 reads CASNRRDNVEQYF. As DNA, the CDR3 is TGTGCCAGCAATCGAAGGGACAACGTCGAGCAGTACTTC.

The chain uses TRBV7-3 and TRBJ2-1, with TRBD2 matching 10 bases. The CDR3 covers 14 residues. Per germline, CDR1 SGHTA and CDR2 FQGTGA. The V gene end was trimmed by 2 bases and the J gene end by 11 bases; junction bases not matched to a gene: 6. CDR3: CASSLPNTSGKQFF. The CDR3 nucleotides are TGTGCCAGCAGCTTACCCAACACTAGCGGGAAGCAGTTCTTC.

The gene calls are TRBV7-6 and TRBJ2-7, with D perhaps matching TRBD2 (7 bases). There are 16 residues in the CDR3. Per germline, CDR1 SGHVS and CDR2 FNYEAQ. Trimming removed 5 bases from V and 5 bases from J, with 22 bases in between. CDR3 amino acids: CASSLRMRGRGDEQYF. CDR3 nucleotide sequence: TGTGCCAGCAGCCTTCGTATGCGGGGGCGAGGGGACGAGCAGTACTTC.

This chain links TRBV5-6 with TRBJ1-5; unclear D gene. V was cut by 0 bases and J by 3 bases, with 10 bases left in between. The CDR3 covers 15 residues. The germline V gene encodes CDR1 SGHDT and CDR2 YYEEEE. Here the CDR3 reads CASSLGQIPNQPQHF. CDR3 nucleotides: TGTGCCAGCAGCTTGGGGCAGATCCCCAATCAGCCCCAGCATTTT.

The chain uses TRBV10-3 and TRBJ2-7, with D possibly matching TRBD1 (6 bases). Germline values: CDR1 ENHRY, CDR2 SYGVKD. This CDR3 region has 14 residues. The V and J ends lost 6 bases and 0 bases respectively, with 12 bases between them. The CDR3 protein is CAIRPTGSSYEQYV. In nucleotides, the CDR3 is TGTGCCATCAGGCCGACAGGTAGCTCCTACGAGCAGTACGTC.